This T cell receptor (beta chain) is from a study of blood T cell repertoires in COVID-19. The overall study: From the United States, Italy and Spain came samples of acute and convalescent COVID-19. T cells, B-cell-depleted T cells, or PBMCs supplied cDNA or gDNA.

The CDR3 runs 16 residues. Germline V CDR1 and CDR2: MGHRA, YSYEKL. With 1 base removed from V and 16 bases from J, the gap between germline ends came to 23 bases. Per the authors' pipeline: Amplification from reference gene primers served as the basis for estimated nucleated cell counts. Profiled with immunoSEQ multiplex PCR; TCRdb holds only in-frame clones, not every one. Clonal size and the V and J genes are those of that table, whereas D and trimming came from the DNA. Here the sample spans hundreds of thousands of clones, approximately 85% being singletons. This clone was detected a few times. The sequence came from a man aged 50 to 59 with active or convalescent COVID-19. Sequencing used peripheral blood. The J gene is TRBJ1-6, the V gene TRBV4-1, with D perhaps matching TRBD1 (5 bases). The DNA for the CDR3 is TGCGCCAGCAGCCAAGTTGGAAGACAGCCCAGTCCCAAACTCCACTTT. Residues: CASSQVGRQPSPKLHF.